These T cell receptor beta chains were read from a single sample in a study of shared clonotypes between healthy human individuals. Profiled with immunoSEQ multiplex PCR; TCRdb holds only in-frame clones, not every one. This sample has hundreds of thousands of clones, with 90% to 96% found just once. Material: naive CD4+ T cells sorted from blood. The source of these receptors is a woman under 40 in good health. CDR3s include the opening cysteine and the closing phenylalanine or tryptophan. D genes are given only for firm matches. The size of a clone is reported for some rows only, either as once, few or many, or as a class for expanded clones.

d_call	v_call	j_call	clone_size	cdr3_aa	cdr3_nt
-	TRBV4-2	TRBJ2-1	once	CASSPDRTDYNEQFF	TGTGCCAGCAGTCCCGATCGGACGGATTACAATGAGCAGTTCTTC
-	TRBV15	TRBJ1-5	-	CATSLRLTQPQHF	TGTGCCACCAGTTTGAGGTTGACTCAGCCCCAGCATTTT
TRBD1	TRBV5-1	TRBJ2-2	-	CASSFFSQGASGELFF	TGCGCCAGCAGCTTCTTCTCCCAGGGGGCATCCGGGGAGCTGTTTTTT
-	TRBV6-6	TRBJ2-5	-	CASGDGRKTQYF	TGTGCCAGCGGTGATGGCCGAAAGACCCAGTACTTC
-	TRBV21-1	TRBJ1-5	-	CASSKPPRDQPQHF	TGTGCCAGCAGCAAACCCCCCCGGGATCAGCCCCAGCATTTT
TRBD1	TRBV28	TRBJ1-3	once	CASTRTGGSRLGNTIYF	TGTGCCAGCACCCGGACAGGGGGCTCTAGATTGGGAAACACCATATATTTT
-	TRBV5-4	TRBJ1-4	-	CARTPGFRQEPTVGEKLFF	TGTGCCAGAACCCCGGGCTTTAGACAGGAACCCACGGTAGGAGAAAAACTGTTTTTT
TRBD1	TRBV28	TRBJ2-2	-	CASSLSGGNGELFF	TGTGCCAGCAGTTTATCAGGGGGTAACGGGGAGCTGTTTTTT
-	TRBV20-1	TRBJ2-7	-	CSASLGYEQYF	TGCAGTGCTAGCCTGGGGTACGAGCAGTACTTC
-	TRBV6-1	TRBJ2-1	-	CASRVSGGTYNEQFF	TGTGCCAGTCGGGTGTCCGGGGGCACCTACAATGAGCAGTTCTTC
TRBD2	TRBV7-6	TRBJ2-1	-	CASSLLGRWSYNEQFF	TGTGCCAGCAGCTTACTCGGGAGGTGGTCCTACAATGAGCAGTTCTTC
TRBD1	TRBV10-1	TRBJ2-2	-	CASSETGTGKSGELFF	TGCGCCAGCAGCGAAACCGGGACAGGGAAGTCCGGGGAGCTGTTTTTT
-	TRBV28	TRBJ2-1	-	CASSFSRLAGNEQFF	TGTGCCAGCAGTTTCTCGCGGCTAGCCGGCAATGAGCAGTTCTTC
-	TRBV5-1	TRBJ2-7	-	CASSSGGGEQYF	TGCGCCAGCAGCTCCGGAGGGGGCGAGCAGTACTTC
-	TRBV4-1	TRBJ1-5	once	CASSRYSNSNQPQHF	TGCGCCAGCAGCCGGTACAGCAATAGCAATCAGCCCCAGCATTTT
-	TRBV7-8	TRBJ2-7	-	CASSLEWAHHTLYEQYF	TGTGCCAGCAGCTTAGAATGGGCACATCATACCCTATACGAGCAGTACTTC
-	TRBV27	TRBJ2-4	-	CASRGQGSGLAKNIQYF	TGTGCCAGCAGGGGACAAGGATCCGGGCTAGCCAAAAACATTCAGTACTTC
-	TRBV9	TRBJ1-1	-	CASSVVPSGTEAFF	TGTGCCAGCAGCGTAGTACCCTCTGGTACTGAAGCTTTCTTT
-	TRBV7-2	TRBJ1-3	-	CASSLLLFTGNTIYF	TGTGCCAGCAGCCTCCTTTTATTCACTGGAAACACCATATATTTT
-	TRBV6-6	TRBJ1-2	-	CASSYTRGARYGYTF	TGTGCCAGCAGCTACACGCGGGGGGCGCGGTATGGCTACACCTTC
-	TRBV6-6	TRBJ1-5	-	CASTRDGNQPQHF	TGTGCCAGCACCCGGGACGGGAATCAGCCCCAGCATTTT
TRBD2	TRBV15	TRBJ2-2	-	CATSSPRAGESSNTGELFF	TGTGCCACCAGCAGTCCAAGGGCGGGGGAGAGTTCGAACACCGGGGAGCTGTTTTTT
TRBD1	TRBV28	TRBJ2-2	-	CASSLSGQGRSGELFF	TGTGCCAGCAGTTTATCCGGACAGGGGCGTAGCGGGGAGCTGTTTTTT
TRBD1	TRBV7-9	TRBJ2-2	-	CATPGQGADGELFF	TGTGCCACCCCGGGACAGGGGGCGGACGGGGAGCTGTTTTTT
-	TRBV19	TRBJ2-1	-	CASSIFGGAYNEQFF	TGTGCCAGTAGTATATTCGGGGGCGCCTACAATGAGCAGTTCTTC
TRBD2	TRBV29-1	TRBJ2-7	-	CSARTSHPPYEQYF	TGCAGCGCCAGGACTAGTCACCCACCCTACGAGCAGTACTTC
-	TRBV6-6	TRBJ2-7	-	CASTDQGPPYEQYF	TGTGCCAGCACTGACCAGGGTCCCCCCTACGAGCAGTACTTC
-	TRBV19	TRBJ2-5	-	CASSIGAKTQYF	TGTGCCAGTAGTATTGGGGCGAAGACCCAGTACTTC
TRBD1	TRBV19	TRBJ1-5	-	CASYGQGNQPQHF	TGTGCCAGTTACGGACAGGGGAATCAGCCCCAGCATTTT
TRBD1	TRBV30	TRBJ1-3	-	CAWSAGQGYTIYF	TGTGCCTGGAGTGCGGGACAGGGTTACACCATATATTTT
-	TRBV27	TRBJ2-7	-	CASSLIGYEQYF	TGTGCCAGCAGTTTGATTGGGTACGAGCAGTACTTC
TRBD2	TRBV9	TRBJ2-7	-	CASSVGLAEHYEQYF	TGTGCCAGCAGCGTAGGACTAGCGGAACACTACGAGCAGTACTTC
-	TRBV11-2	TRBJ2-7	-	CASSQDGVHEQYF	TGTGCCAGCAGCCAAGATGGGGTCCACGAGCAGTACTTC
TRBD1	TRBV5-1	TRBJ1-4	-	CASKISTGTALSEKLFF	TGCGCCAGCAAGATTTCGACCGGGACAGCACTTTCGGAAAAACTGTTTTTT
-	TRBV6-5	TRBJ2-5	once	CASLKEETQYF	TGTGCCAGCCTAAAGGAAGAGACCCAGTACTTC
-	TRBV7-8	TRBJ1-4	-	CASSLESGAVEKLFF	TGTGCCAGCAGCTTAGAGTCAGGGGCGGTTGAAAAACTGTTTTTT
-	TRBV7-9	TRBJ2-4	-	CASSLGSGVIGKNIQYF	TGTGCCAGCAGCTTAGGGTCGGGGGTGATTGGCAAAAACATTCAGTACTTC
-	TRBV11-1	TRBJ2-7	-	CASSPGLLYEQYF	TGTGCCAGCAGCCCGGGACTCCTCTACGAGCAGTACTTC
-	TRBV5-1	TRBJ1-1	-	CASSLQGLVSARVNTEAFF	TGCGCCAGCAGCTTGCAAGGTTTGGTGAGCGCCAGAGTGAACACTGAAGCTTTCTTT
TRBD2	TRBV11-2	TRBJ2-7	-	CASSSVAGGPGEQYF	TGTGCCAGCAGCTCTGTAGCGGGAGGGCCGGGTGAGCAGTACTTC
-	TRBV5-1	TRBJ1-2	-	CASRGAVTNYGYTF	TGCGCCAGCAGGGGGGCAGTCACTAACTATGGCTACACCTTC
-	TRBV7-8	TRBJ1-1	-	CASSPEGTEAFF	TGTGCCAGCAGCCCGGAAGGCACTGAAGCTTTCTTT
-	TRBV19	TRBJ2-6	-	CASAPGSWANVLTF	TGTGCCAGTGCTCCAGGCTCTTGGGCCAACGTCCTGACTTTC
-	TRBV4-1	TRBJ2-7	-	CASSQVGTQGYEQYF	TGCGCCAGCAGCCAAGTCGGGACCCAAGGGTACGAGCAGTACTTC
TRBD1	TRBV5-1	TRBJ2-2	-	CASNPPDRGELFF	TGCGCCAGCAACCCCCCGGACAGGGGGGAGCTGTTTTTT
-	TRBV11-3	TRBJ2-7	-	CASSGGGPPRYEQYF	TGTGCCAGCAGCGGGGGGGGCCCACCCCGCTACGAGCAGTACTTC
-	TRBV5-8	TRBJ1-1	-	CASSFWRGRNTEAFF	TGTGCCAGCAGCTTTTGGAGGGGCCGGAACACTGAAGCTTTCTTT
-	TRBV19	TRBJ1-1	-	CASSIRVRQPEAFF	TGTGCCAGTAGTATCAGAGTCAGGCAGCCTGAAGCTTTCTTT
-	TRBV28	TRBJ2-1	-	CASSLRLARNNEQFF	TGTGCCAGCAGTTTGAGGCTAGCGAGAAACAATGAGCAGTTCTTC
-	TRBV18	TRBJ2-3	-	CASSFQDAGDTQYF	TGTGCCAGCTCATTTCAGGACGCGGGGGATACGCAGTATTTT
TRBD1	TRBV5-1	TRBJ1-5	-	CASSSDRDQPQHF	TGCGCCAGCAGTTCGGACAGGGACCAGCCCCAGCATTTT
TRBD1	TRBV18	TRBJ2-3	-	CASSPTGTGLTDTQYF	TGTGCCAGCTCACCAACCGGGACAGGGTTAACAGATACGCAGTATTTT
TRBD2	TRBV6-6	TRBJ2-7	-	CASSPTSGTYEQYF	TGTGCCAGCAGTCCTACTAGCGGGACATACGAGCAGTACTTC
-	TRBV25-1	TRBJ2-2	-	CASSKSGLLNTGELFF	TGTGCCAGCAGTAAGTCGGGACTCTTAAACACCGGGGAGCTGTTTTTT
TRBD2	TRBV10-3	TRBJ2-1	-	CAISFTSGAYNEQFF	TGTGCCATCAGCTTTACTAGCGGTGCCTACAATGAGCAGTTCTTC